The 29 T cell receptor beta chains in this list originate from one sample, sequenced in a study of T cell responses to AZD1222 COVID-19 vaccine. Only in-frame clones appear in the TCRdb table, and some are missing; sequencing was by immunoSEQ multiplex PCR. The sample carries 100,000 to 150,000 clones, around 87% recorded once. Sequences were derived from peripheral blood, sampled on day 0 of AZD1222 vaccination. These TCRs come from an adult in good health.

This rearrangement joins TRBV6-5 to TRBJ2-7, with a possible D match to TRBD1 (7 bases). This CDR3 spans 15 amino acids. Trimming took 7 bases from V and 0 from J, leaving 16 bases between them. Germline CDR1 MNHEY, CDR2 SVGAGI. The CDR3 loop reads CASTPRGTDSYEQYF. In nucleotides, the CDR3 is TGTGCCAGCACCCCACGCGGGACAGACTCCTACGAGCAGTACTTC.

In nucleotides, the CDR3 is TGTGCCAGTAGTAAGACTAGCGGGGCTCGCAATGAGCAGTTCTTC. Encoded protein: CASSKTSGARNEQFF. The chain combines TRBV19 with TRBJ2-1, with 11 bases fitting TRBD2. Trimming took 4 bases from V and 6 from J; bases not matched to a gene: 5. This CDR3 is 15 amino acids long. CDR1 and CDR2 from the germline V gene are LNHDA and SQIVND (reference sequence).

The V call is TRBV19, the J call TRBJ2-4; 9 nucleotides align to TRBD1. The CDR3 is 12 residues long. The ends lost 3 bases at V and 15 bases at J; junction bases unmatched: 6. Germline values: CDR1 LNHDA, CDR2 SQIVND (reference sequence). As DNA, the CDR3 is TGTGCCAGTAGTATCCGGGACAGGGTAACGTACTTC. Encoded protein: CASSIRDRVTYF.

The V gene is TRBV11-1, the J gene TRBJ2-1; 10 bases line up with TRBD2. From germline, CDR1 is SGHAT and CDR2 FQDESV (reference sequence). The CDR3 is 16 amino acids. V gave up 5 bases and J gave up 12 bases; unmatched junction bases: 16. The CDR3: CASSPGGLAGEVGQFF. The CDR3 bases are TGTGCCAGCAGCCCCGGGGGTCTAGCGGGAGAAGTTGGGCAGTTCTTC.

The chain employs TRBV6-5 and TRBJ1-1, with D unresolved. CDR1 is MNHEY, CDR2 SVGAGI, per germline. V lost 6 bases, J lost 1 base, and 9 bases lay in between. CDR3 length: 13 residues. The CDR3 nucleotides read TGTGCCAGCAGCTATCGTACGAACACTGAAGCTTTCTTT. It specifies CASSYRTNTEAFF.

This sequence joins TRBV10-2 and TRBJ2-7, with D tentatively TRBD2 (5 bases). Germline-derived CDR1 and CDR2 are WSHSY and SAAADI. The V gene lost 7 bases and the J gene lost 4 bases, with 17 bases spanning the gap. The CDR3 is made up of 14 amino acids. This CDR3 reads CASTPLVGVYEQYF. CDR3 DNA sequence: TGCGCCAGCACCCCCTTGGTCGGGGTGTACGAGCAGTACTTC.

This clone has a handful of counts. V is TRBV6-5 and J is TRBJ1-1; possible D gene TRBD1, 5 bases. Between the trimmed V and J ends, which lost 2 bases and 4 bases, there was a span of 11 bases. The CDR3 contains 14 residues. Germline assignment: CDR1 MNHEY and CDR2 SVGAGI. The CDR3 here is CASSYDLGVTEAFF. The CDR3 DNA reads as TGTGCCAGCAGTTACGATCTGGGGGTCACTGAAGCTTTCTTT.

The chain carries TRBV6-6 and TRBJ1-4; D gene uncertain. Germline values: CDR1 MNHNY, CDR2 SVGAGI (reference sequence). Deletions cut 2 bases from V and 0 bases from J, with 10 bases between. CDR3 length equals 16 residues. DNA for the CDR3: TGTGCCAGCAGTTACCCTTACAGAGCAACTAATGAAAAACTGTTTTTT. Protein: CASSYPYRATNEKLFF.

CDR3 sequence reads: CASSTRSSSYNEQFF. CDR3 DNA sequence: TGTGCCAGTAGTACAAGGTCCAGCTCCTACAATGAGCAGTTCTTC. The rearrangement links TRBV19 to TRBJ2-1; no reliable D call. This CDR3 region has 15 residues. Germline V CDR1 and CDR2: LNHDA, SQIVND (reference sequence). The V end lost 4 bases, the J end lost 0 bases, and 10 bases lay between the germline ends.

This clone is a singleton in its sample. The chain recombines TRBV29-1 with TRBJ2-1; 9 bases are a match to TRBD1. CDR1 is SQVTM and CDR2 is ANQGSEA in the germline V gene. V was clipped by 6 bases and J by 10 bases; unmatched bases: 10. This CDR3 is 13 amino acids long. The CDR3 DNA is TGCAGCGTGGATAGACAGGGGGGTGAGGAGCAGTTCTTC. This encodes CSVDRQGGEEQFF.

This rearrangement joins TRBV18 to TRBJ1-5, with no clear D. This CDR3 region has 14 residues. V was trimmed by 3 bases and J by 1 base, leaving 7 bases between them. The germline V gene has CDR1 KGHSH and CDR2 LQKENI. CDR3 region: CASSPAGSNQPQHF. In nucleotides, the CDR3 is TGTGCCAGCTCACCCGCTGGGAGCAATCAGCCCCAGCATTTT.

The CDR3 protein is CASSSQPLAGGASDTQYF. The CDR3 DNA is TGCGCCAGCAGCAGTCAGCCCCTAGCGGGGGGTGCAAGCGATACGCAGTATTTT. This chain connects TRBV5-1 to TRBJ2-3; TRBD2 agrees at 11 bases. The CDR3 has 18 residues. The ends lost 4 bases at V and 6 bases at J; junction bases unmatched: 16. The germline V gene has CDR1 SGHRS and CDR2 YFSETQ.

V usage is TRBV18 and J usage is TRBJ2-3, with D tentatively TRBD2 (6 bases). This CDR3 region has 15 residues. V was cut by 5 bases and J by 2 bases, with 14 bases left in between. Germline-derived CDR1 and CDR2 are KGHSH and LQKENI. The CDR3 loop is CASSALGLNTDTQYF. The CDR3 DNA follows: TGTGCCAGCTCAGCCCTGGGACTGAACACAGATACGCAGTATTTT.

This rearrangement joins TRBV27 to TRBJ1-2, with 8 bases lining up with TRBD1. CDR1 is MNHEY, CDR2 SMNVEV, per germline (reference sequence). This CDR3 comprises 17 residues. V shed 3 bases, J shed 3 bases, and the junction held 12 bases outside the gene matches. The CDR3 DNA reads TGTGCCAGCAGTTTTGGTCTCGGGACAGGTGGGCACTATGGCTACACCTTC. This codes for CASSFGLGTGGHYGYTF.

The genes are TRBV6-7 and TRBJ2-7; 9 bases are a match to TRBD1. TRBV6-7 belongs to the ORF category, with a function that is uncertain. The V and J ends lost 0 bases and 5 bases, in that order; junction bases with no gene match: 14. The CDR3 totals 18 residues. CDR3 sequence (DNA): TGTGCCAGCAGTTACTCGGTCCTTAACCGGGACAGGGTCCACGAGCAGTACTTC. This sequence encodes CASSYSVLNRDRVHEQYF.

The chain has TRBV7-9 and TRBJ1-2; 10 nucleotides line up with TRBD1. CDR3 length: 19 amino acids. Germline V lookup: CDR1 SEHNR, CDR2 FQNEAQ (reference sequence). The V segment lost 5 bases and the J segment 0 bases; nucleotides outside the gene matches: 15. In DNA form, the CDR3 reads TGTGCCAGCAGCCCCAAGGACAGGGGGTCGACCTTAGCTAACTATGGCTACACCTTC. Its translation is CASSPKDRGSTLANYGYTF.

The gene calls are TRBV30 and TRBJ2-1; 7 bases agree with TRBD2. Germline V gives CDR1 GTSNPN, CDR2 SVGIG (reference sequence). Trimming at V came to 3 bases and at J to 0 bases, leaving 5 bases not matched to a gene. The CDR3 sequence is 15 residues long. The CDR3 reads CAWSRPGGSYNEQFF. The CDR3 DNA is TGTGCCTGGAGCCGCCCGGGGGGCTCCTACAATGAGCAGTTCTTC.

The CDR3 spells CASSLTLAGADTQYF. Written as DNA, the CDR3 is TGTGCCAGCAGCTTAACACTAGCGGGAGCAGATACGCAGTATTTT. This chain links TRBV7-3 with TRBJ2-3, with 11 positions matching TRBD2. The J segment lost 4 bases and the V segment lost 0 bases, leaving 0 bases of the junction unmatched. CDR1 and CDR2 from the germline V gene are SGHTA and FQGTGA. The CDR3 length is 15 residues.

The chain couples TRBV6-5 to TRBJ1-5; 7 bases agree with TRBD1. This CDR3 is 15 amino acids long. The V gene's germline CDR1 is MNHEY and CDR2 SVGAGI. Trimming at V came to 6 bases and at J to 2 bases, leaving 7 bases not matched to a gene. The CDR3 loop is CASRKQGFGNQPQHF. The CDR3 coding sequence is TGTGCCAGCAGAAAACAGGGGTTTGGCAATCAGCCCCAGCATTTT.

The V and J genes are TRBV4-3 and TRBJ1-2, with D perhaps TRBD1 (5 bases). The germline CDR1 and CDR2 sequences are LGHNA and YSLEER. The V and J ends lost 0 bases and 4 bases respectively, with 9 bases between them. CDR3 length: 14 amino acids. In nucleotides, the CDR3 is TGCGCCAGCAGCCAAGAATCAGGGTTCTATGGCTACACCTTC. Translating gives CASSQESGFYGYTF.

This chain connects TRBV30 to TRBJ2-7, with D perhaps TRBD1 (6 bases). V lost 0 bases to trimming and J lost 10 bases, with 16 bases between them. The germline gives CDR1 GTSNPN, CDR2 SVGIG (reference sequence). The CDR3 runs to 13 residues. Here the CDR3 reads CAWSVLEQGKQYF. DNA for the CDR3: TGTGCCTGGAGTGTACTAGAACAGGGAAAACAGTACTTC.

This clone has just one count. The chain recombines TRBV3-1 (or the pseudogene TRBV3-2) with TRBJ2-1; a possible D gene is TRBD1 (6 bases). This CDR3 is built from 14 residues. Germline-derived CDR1 and CDR2 are LGHDT and YNNKEL (reference sequence). The ends were cut back, 0 bases at V and 13 bases at J, with 16 bases in the middle. CDR3 amino acids: CASSQEVMRGGQFF. In DNA form, the CDR3 reads TGTGCCAGCAGCCAAGAAGTTATGAGAGGGGGTCAGTTCTTC.

This clone showed up just once. The rearrangement links TRBV9 to TRBJ2-7; 7 nucleotides match TRBD1. Trimming removed 4 bases from V and 2 bases from J; junction bases left unmatched: 6. The CDR3 totals 14 residues. Germline CDR1 SGDLS, CDR2 YYNGEE. The CDR3 spells CASSPQGQTYEQYF. DNA of the CDR3: TGTGCCAGCAGCCCTCAGGGACAGACCTACGAGCAGTACTTC.

In DNA form, the CDR3 reads TGTGCCAGTAGTAGGGGGGGGGACAACAATGAGCAGTTCTTC. It encodes CASSRGGDNNEQFF. The chain is built from TRBV19 and TRBJ2-1; maybe TRBD2 (7 bases). Germline V gene data show CDR1 as LNHDA and CDR2 as SQIVND (reference sequence). The CDR3 runs to 14 residues. With 4 bases removed from V and 5 bases from J, the gap between germline ends came to 12 bases.

This sequence joins TRBV27 and TRBJ2-3; 13 nucleotides match TRBD2. This CDR3 is 17 amino acids long. Germline CDR1 is MNHEY and CDR2 is SMNVEV (reference sequence). After removal of 5 bases from V and 2 bases from J, the junction contained 7 bases not matched to a gene. DNA for the CDR3: TGTGCCAGCAGTACCAAACTAGCGGGAGGGTACACAGATACGCAGTATTTT. Protein sequence: CASSTKLAGGYTDTQYF.

The chain joins TRBV5-1 to TRBJ1-3, with no clear D. The CDR3 consists of 16 residues. Germline-derived CDR1 and CDR2 are SGHRS and YFSETQ. Trimming took 0 bases from V and 4 from J, leaving 14 bases between them. DNA for the CDR3: TGCGCCAGCAGCTTGGGACGGCCCGATGCGGGAAACACCATATATTTT. This gives the protein CASSLGRPDAGNTIYF.

The sample holds a few counts of this clone. This rearrangement joins TRBV13 to TRBJ2-1; 8 nucleotides line up with TRBD2. The CDR3 spans 14 residues. Germline V gives CDR1 PRHDT, CDR2 FYEKMQ (reference sequence). The J segment lost 9 bases and the V segment lost 5 bases, leaving 9 bases of the junction unmatched. CDR3 sequence (DNA): TGTGCCAGCAGCCCCCAGCGGGGGAGGTTTGAGCAGTTCTTC. It translates to CASSPQRGRFEQFF. The variable domain in full, with the rest retrieved from reference TRBV13 and TRBJ2-1, is AAGVIQSPRHLIKEKRETATLKCYPIPRHDTVYWYQQGPGQDPQFLISFYEKMQSDKGSIPDRFSAQQFSDYHSELNMSSLELGDSALYFCASSPQRGRFEQFFGPGTRLTVL.

V and J are TRBV19 and TRBJ1-1; 8 bases align to TRBD1. The CDR3 is 15 residues long. V lost 1 base and J lost 6; bases outside the gene matches: 7. Germline CDR1 reads LNHDA; CDR2 reads SQIVND (reference sequence). The CDR3 coding sequence is TGTGCCAGTAGTATAGGGCCAGGGGGCCGGGCTGAAGCTTTCTTT. This encodes CASSIGPGGRAEAFF.

The J gene is TRBJ1-3, the V gene TRBV5-1, with 8 bases that match TRBD1. The CDR3 is 16 amino acids. Per germline, CDR1 SGHRS and CDR2 YFSETQ. The J segment lost 0 bases and the V segment lost 3 bases, leaving 5 bases of the junction unmatched. The DNA for the CDR3 is TGCGCCAGCAGCTCGACAGGGGCAAGCTCTGGAAACACCATATATTTT. It is translated as CASSSTGASSGNTIYF.